A single sample gave rise to the 9 T cell receptor beta chains below, sequenced in a study of blood T cells in healthy people across ages. A J-beta primer mix and a sample-barcoded 5' primer were used in a second PCR of roughly 7 to 12 cycles. In TCRdb, the 5' RACE reads were re-called with MiXCR into one record per CDR3 protein. The sample lists 1.5 million to 2 million distinct CDR3 sequences; approximately 40% were seen once. The source material was blood. These receptors came from a human donor in good health.

The chain combines TRBV4-1 with TRBJ1-2; TRBD1 matches at 7 bases. V gave up 1 base and J gave up 8 bases; unmatched junction bases: 7. This CDR3 comprises 14 residues. In germline, CDR1 is MGHRA, CDR2 YSYEKL. The CDR3, as DNA: TGCGCCAGCAGCCAAGTGGAGGGGGCTAGCGGCTACACCTTC. Protein sequence: CASSQVEGASGYTF.

V is TRBV28 and J is TRBJ2-3, with 8 bases lining up with TRBD2. Germline V gene data show CDR1 as MDHEN and CDR2 as SYDVKM. The CDR3 contains 16 residues. V was pared by 7 bases and J by 0 bases, with 9 bases of the junction left unmatched. The CDR3, as DNA: TGTGCCAGCATTCTTGCCGGGGGGGCAAGCACAGATACGCAGTATTTT. The encoded protein is CASILAGGASTDTQYF.

The chain couples TRBV11-2 to TRBJ2-5; D ambiguous. The germline V gene has CDR1 SGHAT and CDR2 FQNNGV. V lost 5 bases to trimming and J lost 5 bases, with 24 bases between them. This CDR3 region has 17 residues. In DNA form, the CDR3 reads TGTGCCAGCAGCCTCACCCTGAGGCGCCCCTCCGGGGAGACCCAGTACTTC. Its translation: CASSLTLRRPSGETQYF.

The chain joins TRBV20-1 to TRBJ2-5; TRBD1 matches at 7 bases. The germline CDR1 and CDR2 sequences are DFQATT and SNEGSKA (reference sequence). The CDR3 length is 12 residues. Losses at the gene ends were 7 bases for V and 7 bases for J; bases not matched to a gene: 9. This chain's CDR3 is CSDRDRPGTQYF. DNA of the CDR3: TGCAGTGATAGGGACAGACCAGGGACCCAGTACTTC.

V and J are TRBV28 and TRBJ2-7; TRBD1 matches at 7 bases. The CDR3 contains 13 residues. Germline trimming cut 7 bases from V and 3 bases from J; bases unmatched to any gene: 6. Germline V gene lookup returns CDR1 MDHEN and CDR2 SYDVKM. The CDR3 DNA is TGTGCCAGCATGGGACAGTTGATCTACGAGCAGTACTTC. It specifies CASMGQLIYEQYF.

The chain carries TRBV9 and TRBJ1-2; D is undetermined. The V and J ends lost 2 bases and 5 bases respectively, with 10 bases between them. The CDR3 totals 13 residues. Germline V gene lookup returns CDR1 SGDLS and CDR2 YYNGEE. The CDR3 loop reads CASSVPGRYGYTF. CDR3 in DNA: TGTGCCAGCAGCGTCCCCGGGAGGTATGGCTACACCTTC.

This clonotype was seen only once. The chain uses TRBV5-6 and TRBJ2-7; D tentatively reads TRBD1 or TRBD2 (5 bases each). The CDR3 is 15 residues long. The V gene lost 4 bases and the J gene lost 3 bases, with 17 bases spanning the gap. Germline V CDR1 and CDR2: SGHDT, YYEEEE. DNA of the CDR3: TGTGCCAGCAGCGCCCTAGGGGACCGGGACTACGAGCAGTACTTC. Protein: CASSALGDRDYEQYF.

This clonotype appeared once. The chain has TRBV4-3 and TRBJ1-1; D is ambiguous. The CDR3 has 16 residues. Trimming cost V 0 bases and J 5 bases, with 16 bases left between them. CDR1 is LGHNA and CDR2 is YSLEER in the germline V gene. CDR3 in amino acids: CASSQDRGGWGTEAFF. The CDR3 nucleotides read TGCGCCAGCAGCCAAGATCGAGGAGGATGGGGAACTGAAGCTTTCTTT.

This rearrangement joins TRBV15 to TRBJ2-5; TRBD2 matches 7 bases. V lost 3 bases, J lost 7 bases, and 5 bases stayed unmatched. Germline V gives CDR1 LNHNV, CDR2 YYDKDF (reference sequence). CDR3 length: 13 residues. The CDR3 nucleotides read TGTGCCACCAGCAGGGACCCGGGGGGGACCCAGTACTTC. Translation gives CATSRDPGGTQYF.